Below, one TCR beta chain is given with its context. The germline V gene has CDR1 MGHRA and CDR2 YSYEKL. The ends were cut back, 4 bases at V and 3 bases at J, with 12 bases in the middle. The CDR3 contains 15 residues. The sample is drawn from a study of blood T cell repertoires in COVID-19. The authors' processing: How many nucleated cells were present was estimated from reference gene primer amplification. Using immunoSEQ multiplex PCR, the repertoire was profiled, and TCRdb retains in-frame clones only, with some absent. That table supplies the V and J calls and clone size; D and trimming were determined from the DNA. The data contain fewer than 200,000 clones, about 85% of them singletons.

The sample consisted of peripheral blood. J is TRBJ2-2 and V is TRBV4-1; D is perhaps TRBD1 (6 bases). The TCR comes from a woman aged 80 or over with acute or convalescent COVID-19. This chain's CDR3 is CASSPTGKDTGELFF. DNA of the CDR3: TGCGCCAGCAGCCCCACAGGGAAAGACACCGGGGAGCTGTTTTTT.